The clone carrying this T cell receptor beta chain occurred many times. Its specificity is not known. Stable Graves' hyperthyroidism denoted no ophthalmopathy progression over 18 months. Out of approximately 10 ml of fresh peripheral blood came the PBMCs. V lost 6 bases to trimming and J lost 8 bases, with 10 bases between them. CDR1 is MNHNS, CDR2 SASEGT, per germline. This CDR3 contains 12 residues. The sample belongs to a study of T cells in Graves' hyperthyroidism and ophthalmopathy. General study points: Most clonotypes expanded in thyroid above 0.001 were likewise present in blood. Stable hyperthyroidism was separated from ophthalmopathy by a model based on 13 V-J features.

The source material, RNA transcripts, was used to amplify TCR beta CDR3 regions. First-round RT-PCR of the TCR CDR3 relied on the HTBI primer set. TCRdb processed the multiplex PCR reads anew with MiXCR; each CDR3 protein has one entry. The sample contains about 700,000 distinct CDR3 sequences, 14% of which appear only once. This chain uses TRBV6-1 with TRBJ1-4; D is ambiguous. Sequenced material: blood. This TCR came from a woman under 30 with Graves' hyperthyroidism. The CDR3: CASSTGLEKLFF. The DNA of the CDR3 is TGTGCCAGCAGCACGGGCCTCGAAAAACTGTTTTTT.